These T cell receptor beta chains were read from a single sample in a study of OX40 agonist ivuxolimab in advanced cancers. Clones were read by immunoSEQ multiplex PCR, and TCRdb kept only the in-frame ones, dropping some. The sample has 80,000 or so clones, roughly nine tenths seen once. This specimen was CD4+ or CD8+ T cells sorted from blood, taken in a trial of the OX40 agonist ivuxolimab. The receptors derive from an adult with an advanced solid tumor such as melanoma, head and neck, liver or kidney cancer. Both conserved end residues are part of each CDR3. The order of the fields is J gene, D gene, V gene, clone size, CDR3 protein, CDR3 DNA. D genes are given only for firm matches. Only part of the rows carry a size: once, few, many, or a class if the clone is expanded.

j_gene: TRBJ1-6
d_gene: TRBD1
v_gene: TRBV5-1
abundance: NA
CDR3aa: CASRQRDSTNSPLHF
CDR3nt: TGCGCCAGCAGACAACGGGACAGTACCAATTCACCCCTCCACTTT

j_gene: TRBJ2-2
d_gene: NA
v_gene: TRBV7-3
abundance: NA
CDR3aa: CASSQGLRGELFF
CDR3nt: TGTGCCAGCAGCCAAGGGCTGAGAGGGGAGCTGTTTTTT

j_gene: TRBJ2-7
d_gene: TRBD2
v_gene: TRBV6-1
abundance: NA
CDR3aa: CASSASGLAYEQYF
CDR3nt: TGTGCCAGCAGTGCCTCGGGACTAGCTTACGAGCAGTACTTC

j_gene: TRBJ2-2
d_gene: NA
v_gene: TRBV9
abundance: NA
CDR3aa: CASSVDGAGELFF
CDR3nt: TGTGCCAGCAGCGTGGACGGGGCCGGGGAGCTGTTTTTT

j_gene: TRBJ2-7
d_gene: NA
v_gene: TRBV5-4
abundance: NA
CDR3aa: CASGRGGTVLTEQYF
CDR3nt: TGTGCCAGCGGTCGGGGGGGGACAGTCTTAACAGAGCAGTACTTC

j_gene: TRBJ2-7
d_gene: TRBD1
v_gene: TRBV13
abundance: NA
CDR3aa: CASSLGAGGRGEQYF
CDR3nt: TGTGCCAGCAGCTTAGGGGCAGGGGGACGGGGCGAGCAGTACTTC

j_gene: TRBJ2-7
d_gene: NA
v_gene: TRBV5-1
abundance: NA
CDR3aa: CASSLATLQTYEQYF
CDR3nt: TGCGCCAGCAGCTTGGCGACTCTGCAAACCTACGAGCAGTACTTC

j_gene: TRBJ2-1
d_gene: NA
v_gene: TRBV4-1
abundance: NA
CDR3aa: CASSQGLGWGAPNEQFF
CDR3nt: TGCGCCAGCAGCCAAGGGTTGGGATGGGGGGCCCCCAATGAGCAGTTCTTC

j_gene: TRBJ1-2
d_gene: NA
v_gene: TRBV4-2
abundance: NA
CDR3aa: CASSQDPAAANYGYTF
CDR3nt: TGTGCCAGCAGCCAAGATCCGGCAGCTGCTAACTATGGCTACACCTTC

j_gene: TRBJ2-5
d_gene: TRBD2
v_gene: TRBV7-2
abundance: few
CDR3aa: CASSRQTSGLSETQYF
CDR3nt: TGTGCCAGCAGCCGTCAGACTAGCGGGTTATCAGAGACCCAGTACTTC

j_gene: TRBJ2-7
d_gene: NA
v_gene: TRBV10-2
abundance: NA
CDR3aa: CASKEGPYEQYF
CDR3nt: TGCGCCAGCAAGGAGGGGCCCTACGAGCAGTACTTC

j_gene: TRBJ1-4
d_gene: NA
v_gene: TRBV5-1
abundance: NA
CDR3aa: CASSRGDTVGKLFF
CDR3nt: TGCGCCAGCAGCAGGGGGGACACCGTCGGAAAACTGTTTTTT

j_gene: TRBJ1-1
d_gene: NA
v_gene: TRBV25-1
abundance: once
CDR3aa: CASSATTGRGGTEAFF
CDR3nt: TGTGCCAGCAGTGCCACCACAGGGCGGGGAGGAACTGAAGCTTTCTTT

j_gene: TRBJ2-7
d_gene: TRBD1
v_gene: TRBV15
abundance: once
CDR3aa: CATSRVGTGGYEQYF
CDR3nt: TGTGCCACCAGCAGAGTGGGGACAGGGGGCTACGAGCAGTACTTC

j_gene: TRBJ2-5
d_gene: TRBD1
v_gene: TRBV19
abundance: NA
CDR3aa: CATMTGMTQYF
CDR3nt: TGTGCCACCATGACAGGGATGACCCAGTACTTC

j_gene: TRBJ1-2
d_gene: NA
v_gene: TRBV27
abundance: NA
CDR3aa: CASSPGTLTNYGYTF
CDR3nt: TGTGCCAGCAGTCCGGGGACACTGACTAACTATGGCTACACCTTC

j_gene: TRBJ2-7
d_gene: NA
v_gene: TRBV11-2
abundance: NA
CDR3aa: CASSLVSGGSSYEQYF
CDR3nt: TGTGCCAGCAGCTTAGTATCCGGGGGTAGCTCCTACGAGCAGTACTTC

j_gene: TRBJ1-1
d_gene: TRBD1
v_gene: TRBV6-5
abundance: once
CDR3aa: CASTNPGQHTEAFF
CDR3nt: TGTGCCAGCACCAATCCGGGACAGCACACTGAAGCTTTCTTT

j_gene: TRBJ2-5
d_gene: NA
v_gene: TRBV25-1
abundance: NA
CDR3aa: CASSELVGETQYF
CDR3nt: TGTGCCAGCAGTGAATTAGTTGGAGAGACCCAGTACTTC

j_gene: TRBJ2-7
d_gene: TRBD1
v_gene: TRBV7-9
abundance: NA
CDR3aa: CASSSLSGTGLPEQYF
CDR3nt: TGTGCCAGCAGCTCCCTTTCCGGGACAGGTTTACCCGAGCAGTACTTC

j_gene: TRBJ1-1
d_gene: NA
v_gene: TRBV28
abundance: few
CDR3aa: CASSFSGRAEAFF
CDR3nt: TGTGCCAGCAGTTTTTCGGGGAGGGCTGAAGCTTTCTTT

j_gene: TRBJ1-3
d_gene: NA
v_gene: TRBV7-9
abundance: NA
CDR3aa: CASSLDFGSSGNTIYF
CDR3nt: TGTGCCAGCAGCTTAGATTTCGGTAGCTCTGGAAACACCATATATTTT

j_gene: TRBJ2-3
d_gene: TRBD2
v_gene: TRBV19
abundance: NA
CDR3aa: CASNRGGGTDTQYF
CDR3nt: TGTGCCAGTAATCGCGGGGGGGGTACAGATACGCAGTATTTT

j_gene: TRBJ2-1
d_gene: NA
v_gene: TRBV18
abundance: NA
CDR3aa: CASSPPGLPYNEQFF
CDR3nt: TGTGCCAGCTCACCCCCGGGACTCCCCTACAATGAGCAGTTCTTC

j_gene: TRBJ2-7
d_gene: TRBD2
v_gene: TRBV5-1
abundance: NA
CDR3aa: CASSLGTSGTYEQYF
CDR3nt: TGCGCCAGCAGCTTGGGGACTAGCGGGACCTACGAGCAGTACTTC

j_gene: TRBJ1-1
d_gene: NA
v_gene: TRBV4-1
abundance: once
CDR3aa: CASSRQTLAAEAFF
CDR3nt: TGCGCCAGCAGCCGACAGACCTTAGCTGCTGAAGCTTTCTTT

j_gene: TRBJ2-1
d_gene: TRBD1
v_gene: TRBV30
abundance: NA
CDR3aa: CAWTSIGTDFNEQFF
CDR3nt: TGTGCCTGGACCTCTATAGGGACAGATTTTAATGAGCAGTTCTTC

j_gene: TRBJ1-6
d_gene: NA
v_gene: TRBV7-3
abundance: NA
CDR3aa: CASSSDIVTPLHF
CDR3nt: TGTGCCAGCAGCTCCGACATCGTTACACCCCTCCACTTT

j_gene: TRBJ2-2
d_gene: TRBD2
v_gene: TRBV5-1
abundance: NA
CDR3aa: CASSLLVGGLTNTGELFF
CDR3nt: TGCGCCAGCAGCTTGCTAGTCGGGGGACTAACGAACACCGGGGAGCTGTTTTTT

j_gene: TRBJ1-2
d_gene: NA
v_gene: TRBV30
abundance: few
CDR3aa: CAWRIDATGSYGYTF
CDR3nt: TGTGCCTGGAGAATAGACGCAACTGGCAGCTATGGCTACACCTTC

j_gene: TRBJ2-3
d_gene: NA
v_gene: TRBV5-1
abundance: NA
CDR3aa: CASSLLPGSGTDTQYF
CDR3nt: TGCGCCAGCAGCCTCCTCCCCGGGAGTGGCACAGATACGCAGTATTTT

j_gene: TRBJ2-1
d_gene: NA
v_gene: TRBV6-6
abundance: NA
CDR3aa: CASSSLGFEQFF
CDR3nt: TGTGCCAGCAGTTCGTTAGGGTTTGAGCAGTTCTTC

j_gene: TRBJ1-5
d_gene: NA
v_gene: TRBV7-8
abundance: NA
CDR3aa: CASSLQGQPQHF
CDR3nt: TGTGCCAGCAGCTTACAGGGTCAGCCCCAGCATTTT

j_gene: TRBJ1-5
d_gene: NA
v_gene: TRBV4-1
abundance: NA
CDR3aa: CASSQDQGPIQPQHF
CDR3nt: TGCGCCAGCAGCCAAGATCAGGGGCCGATTCAGCCCCAGCATTTT

j_gene: TRBJ2-2
d_gene: NA
v_gene: TRBV6-1
abundance: NA
CDR3aa: CASKPGPANTGELFF
CDR3nt: TGTGCCAGCAAGCCGGGGCCGGCGAACACCGGGGAGCTGTTTTTT

j_gene: TRBJ2-2
d_gene: NA
v_gene: TRBV5-4
abundance: NA
CDR3aa: CASSFHQGVTGELFF
CDR3nt: TGTGCCAGCAGCTTTCACCAGGGAGTCACCGGGGAGCTGTTTTTT

j_gene: TRBJ2-7
d_gene: NA
v_gene: TRBV18
abundance: NA
CDR3aa: CASSPELTYEQYF
CDR3nt: TGTGCCAGCTCACCAGAGCTGACCTACGAGCAGTACTTC

j_gene: TRBJ2-3
d_gene: TRBD2
v_gene: TRBV19
abundance: NA
CDR3aa: CASRQGKLAGGKSTDTQYF
CDR3nt: TGTGCCAGTAGGCAGGGAAAACTAGCGGGGGGCAAGAGCACAGATACGCAGTATTTT

j_gene: TRBJ2-7
d_gene: NA
v_gene: TRBV2
abundance: few
CDR3aa: CASSDGQVGGEQYF
CDR3nt: TGTGCCAGCAGTGACGGTCAGGTGGGGGGTGAGCAGTACTTC

j_gene: TRBJ2-7
d_gene: TRBD1
v_gene: TRBV18
abundance: few
CDR3aa: CASSRDRGGYEQYF
CDR3nt: TGTGCCAGCTCACGTGACAGGGGAGGCTACGAGCAGTACTTC

j_gene: TRBJ2-7
d_gene: NA
v_gene: TRBV5-1
abundance: NA
CDR3aa: CASSKDGTYEQYF
CDR3nt: TGCGCCAGCAGCAAGGACGGAACCTACGAGCAGTACTTC